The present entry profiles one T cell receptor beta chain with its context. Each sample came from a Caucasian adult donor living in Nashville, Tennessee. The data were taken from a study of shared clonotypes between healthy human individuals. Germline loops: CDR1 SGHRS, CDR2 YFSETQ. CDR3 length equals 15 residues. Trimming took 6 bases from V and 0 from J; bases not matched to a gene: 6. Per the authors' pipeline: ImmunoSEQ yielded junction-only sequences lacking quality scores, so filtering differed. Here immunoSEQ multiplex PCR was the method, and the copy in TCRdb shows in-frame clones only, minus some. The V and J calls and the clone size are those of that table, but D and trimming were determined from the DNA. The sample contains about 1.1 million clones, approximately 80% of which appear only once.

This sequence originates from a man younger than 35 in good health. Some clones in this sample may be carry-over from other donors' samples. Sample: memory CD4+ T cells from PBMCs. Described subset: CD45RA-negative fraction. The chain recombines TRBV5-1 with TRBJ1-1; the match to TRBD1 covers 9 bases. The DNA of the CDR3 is TGCGCCAGCACTCTGACAGGGGGTGTGAACACTGAAGCTTTCTTT. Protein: CASTLTGGVNTEAFF.